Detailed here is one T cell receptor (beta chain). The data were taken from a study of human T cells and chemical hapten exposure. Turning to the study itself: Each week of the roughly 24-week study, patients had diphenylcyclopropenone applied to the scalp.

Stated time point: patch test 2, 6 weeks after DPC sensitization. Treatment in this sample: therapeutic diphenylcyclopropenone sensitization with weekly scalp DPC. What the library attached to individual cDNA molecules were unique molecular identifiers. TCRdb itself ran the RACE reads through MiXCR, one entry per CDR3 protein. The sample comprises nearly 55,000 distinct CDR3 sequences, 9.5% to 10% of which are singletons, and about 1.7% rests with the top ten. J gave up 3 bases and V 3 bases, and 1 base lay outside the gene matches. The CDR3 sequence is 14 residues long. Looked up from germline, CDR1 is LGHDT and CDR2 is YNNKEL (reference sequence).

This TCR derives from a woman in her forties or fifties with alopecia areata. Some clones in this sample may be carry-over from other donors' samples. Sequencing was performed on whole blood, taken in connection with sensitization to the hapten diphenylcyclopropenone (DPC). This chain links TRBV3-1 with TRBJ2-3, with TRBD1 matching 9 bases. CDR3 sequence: CASSHGTGTDTQYF. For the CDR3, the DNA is TGTGCCAGCAGCCATGGGACAGGGACAGATACGCAGTATTTT.